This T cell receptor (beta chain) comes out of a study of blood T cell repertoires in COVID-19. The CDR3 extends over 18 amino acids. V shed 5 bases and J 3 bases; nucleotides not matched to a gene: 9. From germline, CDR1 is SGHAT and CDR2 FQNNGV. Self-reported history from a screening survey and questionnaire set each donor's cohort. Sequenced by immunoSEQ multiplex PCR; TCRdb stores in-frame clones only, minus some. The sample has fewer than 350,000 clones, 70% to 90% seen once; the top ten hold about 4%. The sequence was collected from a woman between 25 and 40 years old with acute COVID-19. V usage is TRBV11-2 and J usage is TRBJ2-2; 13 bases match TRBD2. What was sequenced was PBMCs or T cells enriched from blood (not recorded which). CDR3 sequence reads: CASSLRTSGSIHTGELFF. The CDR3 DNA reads TGTGCCAGCAGCCTCCGGACTAGCGGGAGTATTCACACCGGGGAGCTGTTTTTT.